The clone carrying this T cell receptor beta chain was counted between two and nine times. No antigen is known for it. RNA transcripts provided the source from which TCR beta CDR3 regions were amplified. Primed by the HTBI set, a first-round RT-PCR was run on the TCR CDR3. TCRdb fed the multiplex PCR reads into MiXCR, producing one record per CDR3 protein. The sample lists hundreds of thousands of distinct CDR3 sequences, about a sixth occurring once. Patients with ophthalmopathy all had a Clinical Activity Score of at least 3, a NOSPECS grade of at least 4 and duration under 3 months. Thyroid ultrasound, orbital computed tomography, clinical symptoms, and serum thyroxine and TRAb underpinned diagnoses. This CDR3 region has 19 residues. CDR1 GTSNPN and CDR2 SVGIG come from the germline V gene (reference sequence). The J segment lost 6 bases and the V segment lost 4 bases, leaving 16 bases of the junction unmatched.

The sample comes from a study of T cells in Graves' hyperthyroidism and ophthalmopathy. Study-wide results and limits: A model of 13 V-J features distinguished ophthalmopathy from stable hyperthyroidism. Blood also showed most of the thyroid clonotypes that were expanded above 0.001.

This TCR was sampled from a woman in her 40s with Graves' ophthalmopathy. Sequencing input: blood. This chain uses TRBV30 with TRBJ2-2; TRBD2 aligns across 14 bases. Here the CDR3 DNA reads TGTGCCTGGACACCCGGGACATTGGGACTAGCGGGAGTTTCCGGGGAGCTGTTTTTT. Amino acid sequence: CAWTPGTLGLAGVSGELFF.